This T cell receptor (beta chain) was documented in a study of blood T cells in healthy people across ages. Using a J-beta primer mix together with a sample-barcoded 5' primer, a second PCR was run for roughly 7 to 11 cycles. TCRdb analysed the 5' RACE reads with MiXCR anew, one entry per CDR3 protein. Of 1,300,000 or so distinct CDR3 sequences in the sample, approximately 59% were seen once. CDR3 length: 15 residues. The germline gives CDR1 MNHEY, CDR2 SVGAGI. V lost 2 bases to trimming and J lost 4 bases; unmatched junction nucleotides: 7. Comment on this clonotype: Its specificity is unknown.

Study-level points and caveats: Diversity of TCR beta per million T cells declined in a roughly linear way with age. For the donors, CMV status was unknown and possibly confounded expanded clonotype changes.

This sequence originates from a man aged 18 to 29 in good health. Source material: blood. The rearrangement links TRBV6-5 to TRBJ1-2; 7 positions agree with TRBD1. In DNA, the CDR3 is TGTGCCAGCAGTTACAGACAGGGCCGAGGCTATGGCTACACCTTC. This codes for CASSYRQGRGYGYTF.